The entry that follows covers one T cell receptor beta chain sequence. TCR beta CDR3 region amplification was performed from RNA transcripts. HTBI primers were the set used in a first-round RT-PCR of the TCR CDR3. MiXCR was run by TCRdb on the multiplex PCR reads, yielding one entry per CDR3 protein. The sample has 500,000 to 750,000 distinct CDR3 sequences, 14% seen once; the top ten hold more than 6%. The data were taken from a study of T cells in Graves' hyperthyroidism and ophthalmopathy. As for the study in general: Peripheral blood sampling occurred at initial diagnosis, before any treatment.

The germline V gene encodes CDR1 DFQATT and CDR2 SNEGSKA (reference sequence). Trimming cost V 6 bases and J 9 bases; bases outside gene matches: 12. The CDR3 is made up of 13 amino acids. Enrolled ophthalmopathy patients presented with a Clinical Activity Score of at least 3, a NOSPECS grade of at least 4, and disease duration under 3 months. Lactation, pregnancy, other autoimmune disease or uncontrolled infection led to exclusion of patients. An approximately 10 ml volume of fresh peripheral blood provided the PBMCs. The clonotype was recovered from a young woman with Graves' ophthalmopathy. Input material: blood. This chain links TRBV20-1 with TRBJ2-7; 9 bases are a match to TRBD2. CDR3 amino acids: CSAPFASGKVQYF. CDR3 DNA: TGCAGTGCCCCGTTTGCTAGCGGGAAGGTGCAGTACTTC.